A selection of T cell receptor beta chains follows, all from one sample in a study of T cell responses to AZD1222 COVID-19 vaccine. Libraries were prepared by immunoSEQ multiplex PCR; TCRdb keeps only in-frame clonotypes and omits some of them. Among about 49,000 clones listed, 65% to 80% were seen once. The input for sequencing was peripheral blood, taken on day 0 of MenACWY control vaccination. These receptors all stem from an adult in good health. The CDR3 runs from the conserved cysteine through the conserved F or W.

j_call v_call cdr3_aa
TRBJ1-5 TRBV19 CASSGQGVNQPQHF
TRBJ1-1 TRBV27 CASSIKRPGQGKAFF
TRBJ1-1 TRBV6-5 CASKLGGPEAFF
TRBJ1-1 TRBV19 CASIPSWGGRKEAFF
TRBJ2-3 TRBV6-6 CASSPNGLAGGRDTQYF
TRBJ1-2 TRBV15 CATSRDEGRPFF
TRBJ1-3 TRBV6-6 CASSYAQDSGNTIYF
TRBJ2-2 TRBV6-5 CASAPQGLGELFF
TRBJ1-3 TRBV15 CATSTRSSGNTIYF
TRBJ2-7 TRBV29-1 CSASGNAYEQYF
TRBJ1-6 TRBV7-2 CASSPTPLLASPLHF
TRBJ1-1 TRBV30 CASYRNTEAFF
TRBJ2-3 TRBV2 CASSLAGLTDTQYF
TRBJ2-7 TRBV7-9 CASSPSGTAYEQYF
TRBJ2-6 TRBV2 CASSTQGSGANVLTF
TRBJ2-7 TRBV6-2/TRBV6-3 CASSYGPEGEQYF
TRBJ1-2 TRBV27 CASSPGGVYGYTF
TRBJ2-1 TRBV3-1/TRBV3-2 CASSQGLGGGPGNEQFF
TRBJ2-3 TRBV7-6 CASSLGQGHKRFSSTDTQYF
TRBJ1-1 TRBV18 CASSPPYRGTSEAFF
TRBJ2-7 TRBV7-2 CASSRTSHDFWDYEQYF
TRBJ1-1 TRBV4-1 CASSQTPGVLEQRGAFF
TRBJ1-4 TRBV2 CASSASTGHEKLFF
TRBJ2-2 TRBV28 CASRYRVGRGTGELFF
TRBJ1-1 TRBV19 CASSSKTTGNTEAFF
TRBJ1-1 TRBV28 CASIDVRTDEAFF
TRBJ2-2 TRBV4-1 CASSQVGRDAYTGELFF
TRBJ2-1 TRBV11-2 CASSLGAGGRNNEQFF
TRBJ1-1 TRBV19 CASSIDPLPQGGLNTEAFF
TRBJ2-1 TRBV24-1 CATSSGSGRGREQFF
TRBJ1-6 TRBV27 CASGISISSYNSPLHF
TRBJ1-6 TRBV18 CASSPRGESPLHF
TRBJ1-1 TRBV10-1 CASSESKWGANEAFF
TRBJ1-5 TRBV7-2 CASSQSQFGLSLYQPQHF
TRBJ1-5 TRBV18 CASSPDGPNQPQHF
TRBJ2-3 TRBV9 CASSAGLAGGQVADTQYF
TRBJ2-1 TRBV19 CASTKKQGANYNEQFF
TRBJ2-1 TRBV6-5 CASSHGTGKNEQFF
TRBJ2-3 TRBV19 CASSTSGSGDTQYF
TRBJ1-1 TRBV5-1 CASSLDRVANTEAFF
TRBJ2-2 TRBV9 CASSGTTSAGGELFF
TRBJ1-1 TRBV6-1 CASSERENTEAFF
TRBJ1-5 TRBV30 CAWSTDSNQPQHF
TRBJ1-3 TRBV6-5 CASPEGDSGNTIYF
TRBJ1-1 TRBV30 CAWNSEANTEAFF
TRBJ1-2 TRBV3-1/TRBV3-2 CASSQDLQAGYTF
TRBJ1-3 TRBV6-5 CASIFSGNTIYF
TRBJ2-3 TRBV11-3 CASSLDQRHTQYF
TRBJ1-2 TRBV11-2 CASSLDFGGYGYTF
TRBJ1-5 TRBV2 CASTRTGNSNQPQHF
TRBJ1-5 TRBV15 CATSRVGSNQPQHF
TRBJ1-2 TRBV30 CAHAGGTGVRGYTF
TRBJ1-5 TRBV6-6 CASIRGGFDSNQPQHF
TRBJ1-3 TRBV7-6 CASSLVRNHHTSGNTIYF
TRBJ2-5 TRBV30 CAWSGSKGETQYF